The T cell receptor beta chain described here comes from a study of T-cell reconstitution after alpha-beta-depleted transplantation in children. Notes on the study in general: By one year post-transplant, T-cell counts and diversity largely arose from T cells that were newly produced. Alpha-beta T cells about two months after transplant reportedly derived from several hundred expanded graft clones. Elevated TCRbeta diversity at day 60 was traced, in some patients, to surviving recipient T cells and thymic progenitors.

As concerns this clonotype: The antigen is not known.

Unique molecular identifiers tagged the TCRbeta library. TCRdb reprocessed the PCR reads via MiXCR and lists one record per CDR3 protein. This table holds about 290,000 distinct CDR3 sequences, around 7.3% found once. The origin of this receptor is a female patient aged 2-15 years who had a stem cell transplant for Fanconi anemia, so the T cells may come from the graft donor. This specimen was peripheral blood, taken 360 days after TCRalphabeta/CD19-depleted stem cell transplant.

CDR3 DNA: TGTGCCAGCACAAGGCCCTCAGAGGACAGGGGCGACCCCTACGAGCAGTACTTC. It encodes CASTRPSEDRGDPYEQYF. V and J are TRBV11-2 and TRBJ2-7, with TRBD1 matching 9 bases. Germline CDR1 is SGHAT and CDR2 is FQNNGV. The ends lost 7 bases at V and 2 bases at J; junction bases unmatched: 18. This CDR3 is 18 amino acids long.